This T cell receptor (beta chain) was sequenced for a study of T cells in narcolepsy. In the study overall: Enrolled donors included narcolepsy type 1 or type 2 patients and healthy controls.

Profiling relied on immunoSEQ multiplex PCR, and the TCRdb table lists in-frame clones only, not all of them. The sample shows some 17,000 clones, about two thirds of them seen only once. To note about this clone: No antigen is known for it.

Overall study results and limits: Comparing one patient's CSF and blood CD4+ clonotypes highlighted HCRT- and TRIB2-specific autoreactive clonotypes. Blood of same and different patients, but not healthy controls, reportedly held recurring autoreactive clonotypes.

The germline CDR1 and CDR2 sequences are SGDLS and YYNGEE. This CDR3 spans 14 amino acids. Trimming stripped 0 bases from V and 5 bases from J, with 9 bases between. This clonotype was obtained from a human donor with narcolepsy. Source material: CD45RA- memory CD8+ T cells from PBMCs. J is TRBJ2-1 and V is TRBV9, with unresolved D. CDR3 nucleotide sequence: TGTGCCAGCAGCGTAGGAGGAGAGGACAATGAGCAGTTCTTC. Translation: CASSVGGEDNEQFF.